The 16 T cell receptor beta chains below all came from one sample that was sequenced in a study of blood T cell repertoires in COVID-19. Using immunoSEQ multiplex PCR, the repertoire was profiled, and TCRdb retains in-frame clones only, with some absent. The data show 200,000 or so clones, with about 84% seen just once and roughly 5.1% held by the top ten. Sequenced material: peripheral blood. The receptors here all came from a woman under 40 with acute or convalescent COVID-19.

The CDR3 bases are TGTGCCAGCACCGCTGGTGGAGCCCGGGAGCAGTACTTC. Translation: CASTAGGAREQYF. The chain recombines TRBV5-4 with TRBJ2-7, with D hard to call. The CDR3 contains 13 residues. V shed 6 bases and J shed 7 bases, with 17 bases lying between them. Germline assignment: CDR1 SGHNT and CDR2 YYREEE (reference sequence).

The V gene is TRBV11-2, the J gene TRBJ1-2, with 8 bases lining up with TRBD1. This CDR3 is built from 15 residues. Germline assignment: CDR1 SGHAT and CDR2 FQNNGV. With V trimmed by 5 bases and J by 2 bases, 7 bases remained unmatched. CDR3 in amino acids: CASSIKTGANYGYTF. DNA of the CDR3: TGTGCCAGCAGCATCAAGACAGGGGCCAACTATGGCTACACCTTC.

This chain links TRBV4-2 with TRBJ2-2; 16 bases match TRBD2. V was clipped by 4 bases and J by 7 bases; unmatched bases: 3. This CDR3 is built from 16 residues. Germline V gives CDR1 LGHNA, CDR2 YNFKEQ. The CDR3 is CASSRGLAGGYGELFF. For the CDR3, the DNA is TGTGCCAGCAGCCGGGGACTAGCGGGAGGGTACGGGGAGCTGTTTTTT.

The V gene is TRBV7-3, the J gene TRBJ1-1; no firm D call. Germline V gene sequence: CDR1 SGHTA, CDR2 FQGTGA. This CDR3 comprises 15 residues. V lost 3 bases and J lost 3, with 14 bases in between. The CDR3, as DNA: TGTGCCAGCAGCTTGTCGCGGATGAGTTACACTGAAGCTTTCTTT. Its protein is CASSLSRMSYTEAFF.

This chain connects TRBV3-1 (or the pseudogene TRBV3-2) to TRBJ2-7; maybe TRBD2 (5 bases). CDR1 LGHDT and CDR2 YNNKEL come from the germline V gene (reference sequence). This CDR3 is 13 amino acids long. V lost 3 bases to trimming and J lost 6 bases, with 12 bases between them. The chain's CDR3 is CASSHNIGGEQYF. The CDR3, as DNA: TGTGCCAGCAGCCACAATATAGGAGGCGAGCAGTACTTC.

The rearrangement links TRBV11-3 to TRBJ2-2; TRBD2 agrees at 11 bases. With V trimmed by 5 bases and J by 4 bases, 6 bases remained unmatched. The germline V gene has CDR1 SGHNT and CDR2 YENEEA. The CDR3 runs to 16 residues. DNA for the CDR3: TGTGCCAGCAGCACCCGACTAGCGGGGATCACCGGGGAGCTGTTTTTT. Residues: CASSTRLAGITGELFF.

This clone has only a few counts. The chain recombines TRBV29-1 with TRBJ1-1, with 12 positions matching TRBD1. Germline CDR1 and CDR2: SQVTM and ANQGSEA. After removal of 6 bases from V and 3 bases from J, the junction contained 11 bases not matched to a gene. The CDR3 loop spans 16 amino acids. The CDR3: CSVPGQGAFGDTEAFF. The CDR3 coding sequence is TGCAGCGTGCCGGGACAGGGGGCCTTTGGGGACACTGAAGCTTTCTTT.

The V gene is TRBV10-3, the J gene TRBJ2-7; D is perhaps TRBD1 (5 bases). The germline gives CDR1 ENHRY, CDR2 SYGVKD. With 8 bases removed from V and 2 bases from J, the gap between germline ends came to 13 bases. The length of the CDR3 is 13 residues. The CDR3 here is CAISPDTAYEQYF. As DNA, the CDR3 is TGTGCCATCTCCCCGGACACTGCCTACGAGCAGTACTTC.

This chain links TRBV3-1 (or the pseudogene TRBV3-2) with TRBJ2-2; 7 bases are shared with TRBD2. The V gene end was trimmed by 0 bases and the J gene end by 3 bases; junction bases not matched to a gene: 19. Looked up from germline, CDR1 is LGHDT and CDR2 is YNNKEL (reference sequence). The CDR3 runs to 21 residues. The CDR3 spells CASSQERLERGGLNYTGELFF. CDR3 nucleotide sequence: TGTGCCAGCAGCCAAGAACGGCTTGAGCGGGGCGGATTAAATTACACCGGGGAGCTGTTTTTT.

V gene TRBV27 combines with J gene TRBJ1-6, with D unresolved. This CDR3 region has 14 residues. From germline, CDR1 is MNHEY and CDR2 SMNVEV (reference sequence). Deletions cut 3 bases from V and 8 bases from J, with 11 bases between. The CDR3, as DNA: TGTGCCAGCAGTTTGGGCAGGTTGGATTCACCCCTCCACTTT. Its protein is CASSLGRLDSPLHF.

The chain recombines TRBV7-9 with TRBJ2-2; 10 bases match TRBD1. V dropped 5 bases and J dropped 1; count of bases not matched to a gene: 4. Germline values: CDR1 SEHNR, CDR2 FQNEAQ (reference sequence). This CDR3 has 16 amino acids. The DNA for the CDR3 is TGTGCCAGCAGCGGGGACAGGGGAAGGAACACCGGGGAGCTGTTTTTT. Encoded protein: CASSGDRGRNTGELFF.

The CDR3 bases are TGTGCCAGCAGCCCAAGCGGGGAGAGGGTAACCGGGGAGCTGTTTTTT. This gives the protein CASSPSGERVTGELFF. This chain uses TRBV7-2 with TRBJ2-2, with 7 positions matching TRBD2. V was clipped by 5 bases and J by 5 bases; unmatched bases: 11. The length of the CDR3 is 16 residues. The germline V gene has CDR1 SGHTA and CDR2 FQGNSA.

A few counts support this clone. DNA for the CDR3: TGCAGCGTTGCAAGCGGCAGGGGAGTAGATGGCTACACCTTC. Amino acids: CSVASGRGVDGYTF. The chain employs TRBV29-1 and TRBJ1-2; D might be TRBD1 (6 bases). The V gene's germline CDR1 is SQVTM and CDR2 ANQGSEA. This CDR3 contains 14 residues. V was cut by 4 bases and J by 6 bases, with 18 bases left in between.

The chain employs TRBV12-3 or TRBV12-4 and TRBJ1-2, with no clear D. The CDR3 spans 13 residues. Trimming removed 4 bases at V and 2 bases at J, with 8 bases between. The CDR3 sequence is CASSSLPNYGYTF. CDR3 nucleotides: TGTGCCAGCAGTTCCCTCCCCAACTATGGCTACACCTTC.

The rearrangement uses TRBV9 and TRBJ2-2; D ambiguous. The V gene lost 0 bases and the J gene lost 8 bases, with 11 bases spanning the gap. This CDR3 contains 14 residues. The germline V gene has CDR1 SGDLS and CDR2 YYNGEE. The CDR3 here is CASSVGPSRGELFF. The CDR3 nucleotides are TGTGCCAGCAGCGTAGGCCCGTCGAGGGGGGAGCTGTTTTTT.

This chain uses TRBV7-2 with TRBJ2-2; perhaps TRBD2 as D (5 bases). Trimming left V 5 bases short and J 4 bases short, with 17 bases between. This CDR3 is 16 amino acids long. Germline V gene sequence: CDR1 SGHTA, CDR2 FQGNSA. The CDR3 here is CASSPNVLLATGELFF. The CDR3 region has the DNA TGTGCCAGCAGCCCGAATGTTCTTCTAGCCACCGGGGAGCTGTTTTTT.